The 17 T cell receptor beta chains presented below share a single source sample, sequenced in a study of shared clonotypes between healthy human individuals. Repertoires were generated with immunoSEQ multiplex PCR, while TCRdb's copy carries only in-frame clones and drops some. The sample lists 2,500,000 or so clones, approximately 94% occurring once. The sequenced material came from naive CD4+ T cells sorted from blood. Subset: CD45RA+ positively selected. These receptors all stem from a man between 18 and 29 years old in good health.

V gene TRBV4-3 combines with J gene TRBJ1-3; D is unclear. This CDR3 has 15 residues. Trimming removed 2 bases from V and 0 bases from J, with 8 bases in between. Germline loops: CDR1 LGHNA, CDR2 YSLEER. The CDR3 is CASSQYRASGNTIYF. In DNA, the CDR3 is TGCGCCAGCAGCCAATACAGAGCCTCTGGAAACACCATATATTTT.

V usage is TRBV30 and J usage is TRBJ2-7; the D is unclear. This CDR3 has 11 amino acids. Germline CDR1 reads GTSNPN; CDR2 reads SVGIG (reference sequence). Trimming shortened V by 6 bases and J by 1 base, and 7 bases separated the two germline ends. As DNA, the CDR3 is TGTGCCTGCTTGACTTCCTACGAGCAGTACTTC. It encodes CACLTSYEQYF.

On this clone: Different DNA sequences within this sample yield the same CDR3. The chain is built from TRBV7-8 and TRBJ2-7; no definite D call. Germline V CDR1 and CDR2: SGHVS, FQNEAQ. The ends were cut back, 1 base at V and 2 bases at J, with 3 bases in the middle. This CDR3 contains 12 residues. As DNA, the CDR3 is TGTGCCAGCAGCTTAGAGACCTACGAGCAGTACTTC. Translated, it gives CASSLETYEQYF.

The J gene is TRBJ1-1, the V gene TRBV10-3, with D maybe TRBD1 (5 bases). The V gene lost 10 bases and the J gene lost 3 bases, with 21 bases spanning the gap. CDR1 ENHRY and CDR2 SYGVKD come from the germline V gene. This CDR3 comprises 15 residues. Written as DNA, the CDR3 is TGTGCCAGCAGAGGGCGGTGGGGGGAGGACACTGAAGCTTTCTTT. Its translation: CASRGRWGEDTEAFF.

Concerning this clone: At the DNA level, this CDR3 is encoded by other sequences in the same sample as well. The gene calls are TRBV18 and TRBJ1-2; tentative D call: TRBD1 (6 bases). The CDR3 is 15 amino acids. Trimming took 1 base from V and 0 from J, leaving 9 bases between them. Per the germline V gene, CDR1 is KGHSH and CDR2 is LQKENI. The CDR3 is CASSPLDSPNYGYTF. CDR3 coding DNA: TGTGCCAGCTCACCACTGGACAGTCCTAACTATGGCTACACCTTC. Variable domain in full (rest from reference TRBV18 and TRBJ1-2): NAGVMQNPRHLVRRRGQEARLRCSPMKGHSHVYWYRQLPEEGLKFMVYLQKENIIDESGMPKERFSAEFPKEGPSILRIQQVVRGDSAAYFCASSPLDSPNYGYTFGSGTRLTVV.

The genes are TRBV21-1 and TRBJ1-1. TRBV21-1 is a documented pseudogene. The CDR3 has 14 amino acids. As DNA, the CDR3 is TGTGCCACCCACGTACGGGAGGTGAACACTGAAGCTTTCTTT. Its translation: CATHVREVNTEAFF.

The rearrangement uses TRBV29-1 and TRBJ1-2, with D unclear. Germline V gives CDR1 SQVTM, CDR2 ANQGSEA. The CDR3 covers 11 residues. Trimming left V 4 bases short and J 8 bases short, with 11 bases between. The CDR3 is CSVVGRTGYTF. Written as DNA, the CDR3 is TGCAGCGTTGTTGGTCGGACCGGCTACACCTTC. The complete variable domain, with remaining parts taken from reference TRBV29-1 and TRBJ1-2, reads SAVISQKPSRDICQRGTSLTIQCQVDSQVTMMFWYRQQPGQSLTLIATANQGSEATYESGFVIDKFPISRPNLTFSTLTVSNMSPEDSSIYLCSVVGRTGYTFGSGTRLTVV.

This chain connects TRBV18 to TRBJ2-2; D may be TRBD2 (6 bases). CDR3 length equals 18 residues. Germline V CDR1 and CDR2: KGHSH, LQKENI. With 3 bases removed from V and 3 bases from J, the gap between germline ends came to 20 bases. CDR3 loop: CASSPEGRQRGDTGELFF. CDR3 coding DNA: TGTGCCAGCTCACCTGAGGGACGACAACGCGGGGACACCGGGGAGCTGTTTTTT.

This clone was counted a single time. V is TRBV5-1 and J is TRBJ2-2; 9 nucleotides match TRBD1. From germline, CDR1 is SGHRS and CDR2 YFSETQ. This CDR3 region has 15 residues. Trimming removed 5 bases from V and 5 bases from J; junction bases left unmatched: 7. The CDR3 region is CASRPGQGSTGELFF. CDR3 coding DNA: TGCGCCAGCAGGCCGGGACAGGGTTCGACCGGGGAGCTGTTTTTT. Using reference TRBV5-1 and TRBJ2-2 for the parts outside the CDR3, the full variable domain is KAGVTQTPRYLIKTRGQQVTLSCSPISGHRSVSWYQQTPGQGLQFLFEYFSETQRNKGNFPGRFSGRQFSNSRSEMNVSTLELGDSALYLCASRPGQGSTGELFFGEGSRLTVL.

The chain recombines TRBV7-2 with TRBJ2-7, with D possibly being TRBD2 (6 bases). The germline V gene encodes CDR1 SGHTA and CDR2 FQGNSA. Trimming pared 4 bases from V and 0 bases from J, leaving 10 bases between. CDR3 length equals 14 residues. The DNA for the CDR3 is TGTGCCAGCAGCTGGGGACTGGGCTCCTACGAGCAGTACTTC. Its protein product is CASSWGLGSYEQYF.

Details on this clone: One junction end does not reproduce the germline sequence, and a read error may be involved. The chain recombines TRBV7-7 with TRBJ2-3; possibly TRBD1 for D (6 bases). Germline V CDR1 and CDR2: SSHAT, FNYEAQ (reference sequence). This CDR3 spans 13 amino acids. The DNA for the CDR3 is TGTGCTAGCAGCTTAGATTTAGGGGGTACGCAGTATTTT. The encoded protein is CASSLDLGGTQYF. Variable domain in full (rest from reference TRBV7-7 and TRBJ2-3): GAGVSQSPRYKVTKRGQDVTLRCDPISSHATLYWYQQALGQGPEFLTYFNYEAQPDKSGLPSDRFSAERPEGSISTLTIQRTEQRDSAMYRCASSLDLGGTQYFGPGTRLTVL.

The chain joins TRBV4-1 to TRBJ1-5; 7 bases are shared with TRBD1. This CDR3 contains 15 residues. Trimming at V came to 4 bases and at J to 2 bases, leaving 5 bases not matched to a gene. Germline V lookup: CDR1 MGHRA, CDR2 YSYEKL. CDR3 nucleotide sequence: TGCGCCAGCAGCCCCCCCGACAGGGGCAATCAGCCCCAGCATTTT. It codes for CASSPPDRGNQPQHF.

The chain has TRBV5-1 and TRBJ2-1, with 9 bases fitting TRBD1. Germline V gene data show CDR1 as SGHRS and CDR2 as YFSETQ. CDR3 length equals 15 residues. V lost 0 bases to trimming and J lost 8 bases; unmatched junction nucleotides: 6. The chain's CDR3 is CASSLGTGAGDEQFF. Here the CDR3 DNA reads TGCGCCAGCAGCTTGGGGACAGGGGCGGGCGATGAGCAGTTCTTC. The full variable domain, rest sourced from reference TRBV5-1 and TRBJ2-1, is KAGVTQTPRYLIKTRGQQVTLSCSPISGHRSVSWYQQTPGQGLQFLFEYFSETQRNKGNFPGRFSGRQFSNSRSEMNVSTLELGDSALYLCASSLGTGAGDEQFFGPGTRLTVL.

J is TRBJ1-5 and V is TRBV28, with D hard to call. The CDR3 is 11 residues long. V shed 7 bases and J shed 9 bases, with 10 bases lying between them. Germline CDR1 MDHEN, CDR2 SYDVKM. The CDR3 coding sequence is TGTGCCAGCAACGTTTTGGGGCCCCAGCATTTT. Its translation is CASNVLGPQHF.

This clone was recorded only once. The genes are TRBV6-6 and TRBJ2-5; D is unresolved. The CDR3 has 14 amino acids. Between the trimmed V and J ends, which lost 0 bases and 0 bases, there was a span of 5 bases. Germline V lookup: CDR1 MNHNY, CDR2 SVGAGI (reference sequence). The CDR3 spells CASSYSQNQETQYF. The CDR3 bases are TGTGCCAGCAGTTACTCGCAGAACCAAGAGACCCAGTACTTC.

The CDR3 here is CASTLDRGGANVLTF. CDR3 nucleotide sequence: TGTGCCAGCACTCTGGACAGGGGTGGGGCCAACGTCCTGACTTTC. V and J are TRBV6-1 and TRBJ2-6; TRBD1 matches 9 bases. This CDR3 is built from 15 residues. Germline-derived CDR1 and CDR2 are MNHNS and SASEGT. V lost 7 bases, J lost 3 bases, and 4 bases stayed unmatched.

In this sample, this clone turned up a few times. This sequence joins TRBV6-5 and TRBJ2-7; D possibly corresponds to TRBD1 (5 bases). From germline, CDR1 is MNHEY and CDR2 SVGAGI. The CDR3 consists of 11 residues. Deletions cut 6 bases from V and 6 bases from J, with 9 bases between. In DNA, the CDR3 is TGTGCCAGCAGGGCAGGGTTCGAGCAGTACTTC. Translation: CASRAGFEQYF.